The present T cell receptor beta chain was sequenced within a study of blood T cell repertoires in COVID-19. Clones were sequenced by immunoSEQ multiplex PCR, and TCRdb holds only the in-frame ones, with some missing. The profile shows approximately 300,000 clones, roughly 86% of them singletons. The germline V gene encodes CDR1 LNHDA and CDR2 SQIVND (reference sequence). This CDR3 contains 14 residues. Trimming shortened V by 7 bases and J by 0 bases, and 7 bases separated the two germline ends. The TCR was taken from a woman aged 25 to 39 who had recovered from COVID-19. The sequenced sample was PBMCs or T cells enriched from blood (not recorded which). The V and J genes are TRBV19 and TRBJ2-6; TRBD2 is a possible D gene (5 bases). The CDR3 is CASIEGSGANVLTF. CDR3 in DNA: TGTGCCAGTATTGAGGGCTCTGGGGCCAACGTCCTGACTTTC.